One sample yielded the 28 T cell receptor beta chains listed below, sequenced in a study of lung T cells in sarcoidosis with Löfgren's syndrome. TCRdb used MiXCR to reprocess the reads, holding one entry per CDR3 protein. The table shows some 18,000 distinct CDR3 sequences, with about 20% occurring only once. Sequencing was carried out using CD4+ T cells from PBMCs. These receptors all come from a human donor with sarcoidosis (Löfgren's syndrome or another form), or a control subject (not recorded which).

This clonotype was counted ten times or more. The chain links TRBV12-3 or TRBV12-4 to TRBJ1-5, with D hard to call. V lost 0 bases to trimming and J lost 5 bases, with 11 bases between them. The CDR3 consists of 15 residues. CDR3 protein: CASSLAHGLDQPQHF. The CDR3 DNA follows: TGTGCCAGCAGTTTAGCCCACGGGCTTGATCAGCCCCAGCATTTT.

Concerning this clonotype: One base away lies a much larger clone, so this may be a sequencing read error. The V and J genes are TRBV18 and TRBJ1-5; TRBD1 matches 9 bases. Germline loops: CDR1 KGHSH, CDR2 LQKENI. The CDR3 has 14 residues. V trimming: 8 bases; J trimming: 7 bases; junction bases outside the gene matches: 9. The CDR3 loop reads CASPATGGRQPQHF. CDR3 DNA sequence: TGTGCCAGCCCGGCCACAGGGGGCCGACAGCCCCAGCATTTT.

The V gene is TRBV6-1, the J gene TRBJ2-2, with D maybe TRBD2 (6 bases). The CDR3 consists of 15 residues. CDR1 and CDR2 from the germline V gene are MNHNS and SASEGT. CDR3 DNA: TGTGTTAGCAGTCGACTGGCGGGGAGCACCGGGGAGCTGTTTTTT. It is translated as CVSSRLAGSTGELFF.

For this clonotype: A read error may be the cause here, since a much bigger clone is one base away. J is TRBJ1-3 and V is TRBV30; TRBD1 might be the D (5 bases). The CDR3 is made up of 15 amino acids. Germline CDR1 GTSNPN, CDR2 SVGIG (reference sequence). CDR3 sequence: CAWSPFRASGNAIYF. The CDR3 nucleotides read TGTGCCTGGAGTCCGTTCAGGGCCTCTGGAAACGCCATATATTTT.

This clonotype was counted ten times or more. This chain connects TRBV28 to TRBJ2-7, with D possibly TRBD2 on 6 matching bases. The germline V and J ends were trimmed by 6 bases and 0 bases, with 12 bases remaining between them. Germline CDR1 is MDHEN and CDR2 is SYDVKM. The CDR3 runs to 14 residues. The CDR3, as DNA: TGTGCCAGCAGGGTGGAGGGACCCTCCTACGAGCAGTACTTC. This gives the protein CASRVEGPSYEQYF.

In DNA form, the CDR3 reads TGCGCCAGCAGCTTCGGGGCAGGGGAGGGAAATGAGCAGTTCTTC. This encodes CASSFGAGEGNEQFF. The chain has TRBV5-1 and TRBJ2-1; maybe TRBD2 (7 bases). Germline V lookup: CDR1 SGHRS, CDR2 YFSETQ. Trimming stripped 2 bases from V and 7 bases from J, with 16 bases between. The CDR3 has 15 amino acids. Full variable domain (missing parts from reference TRBV5-1 and TRBJ2-1): KAGVTQTPRYLIKTRGQQVTLSCSPISGHRSVSWYQQTPGQGLQFLFEYFSETQRNKGNFPGRFSGRQFSNSRSEMNVSTLELGDSALYLCASSFGAGEGNEQFFGPGTRLTVL.

There are many counts of this clonotype. The V gene is TRBV28, the J gene TRBJ2-7; the D is unclear. Looked up from germline, CDR1 is MDHEN and CDR2 is SYDVKM. CDR3 length equals 13 residues. V lost 8 bases, J lost 1 base, and 12 bases lay in between. The CDR3 sequence: CASLTDGSYEQYF. As DNA, the CDR3 is TGTGCCAGCCTAACGGACGGATCCTACGAGCAGTACTTC.

This clonotype was detected ten times or more. The rearrangement joins TRBV13 to TRBJ2-3; 8 bases map to TRBD2. There are 18 residues in the CDR3. V was clipped by 4 bases and J by 0 bases; unmatched bases: 12. CDR1 is PRHDT and CDR2 is FYEKMQ in the germline V gene (reference sequence). The CDR3 nucleotides are TGTGCCAGCAGCTGGAGCGGGGGAGGCCCTGCGAGCACAGATACGCAGTATTTT. Translated: CASSWSGGGPASTDTQYF.

With respect to this clonotype: The junction does not match germline at one end; this may be a read error. The chain links TRBV20-1 to TRBJ1-1, with TRBD1 matching over 9 bases. Germline CDR1 reads DFQATT; CDR2 reads SNEGSKA (reference sequence). The CDR3 covers 14 residues. The CDR3 protein is CSVDRQGVNTEALF. CDR3 DNA: TGCAGTGTGGATCGACAGGGGGTGAACACTGAAGCTCTCTTT.

Note on this clonotype: Just one base apart from a much larger clone, this may be a read error. The conserved phenylalanine or tryptophan is not found at the CDR3 terminus, so this likely reflects a read error. The DNA is omitted, as the CDR3 cannot be located on it reliably, and the CDR3 follows TCRdb's listing. The rearrangement uses TRBV4-2 and TRBJ1-5; the D call in the table, TRBD1, was not verified against the DNA. The V gene's germline CDR1 is LGHNA and CDR2 YNFKEQ. Including both end residues, the CDR3 is 13 amino acids long. CDR3 region: CASSQDLEGSNHY.

There are many counts of this clonotype. The chain employs TRBV3-1 and TRBJ2-1; no clear D gene. Germline CDR1 and CDR2: LGHDT and YNNKEL (reference sequence). The CDR3 totals 13 residues. V lost 0 bases to trimming and J lost 4 bases, with 4 bases between them. The CDR3 sequence: CASSQDTYNEQFF. CDR3 sequence (DNA): TGTGCCAGCAGCCAAGATACGTACAATGAGCAGTTCTTC.

Turning to this clonotype: This could be a read error, since a much larger clone is one nucleotide away. The V gene is TRBV5-4, the J gene TRBJ1-1; a weak D match, TRBD1 (6 bases). Germline values: CDR1 SGHNT, CDR2 YYREEE (reference sequence). CDR3 length: 14 amino acids. The CDR3 coding sequence is TGTGGCAGCAGCTTGGACAGTACGAACACTGAAGCTTTCTTT. This translates into CGSSLDSTNTEAFF.

On this clonotype: One junction end disagrees with the germline gene, perhaps due to a read error. This chain joins TRBV30 and TRBJ1-2; no clear D. This CDR3 is 13 amino acids long. The germline V gene has CDR1 GTSNPN and CDR2 SVGIG (reference sequence). The CDR3 here is CARSQGRFYGYTF. The CDR3 region has the DNA TGTGCCCGGAGCCAAGGACGGTTCTATGGCTACACCTTC.

The sample holds many counts of this clonotype. J is TRBJ2-1 and V is TRBV27; 11 positions agree with TRBD1. The CDR3 has 15 residues. Germline V CDR1 and CDR2: MNHEY, SMNVEV (reference sequence). V dropped 2 bases and J dropped 6; count of bases not matched to a gene: 3. In DNA, the CDR3 is TGTGCCAGCAGTTTAGGACAGGGGGCGATCAATGAGCAGTTCTTC. It is translated as CASSLGQGAINEQFF.

This clonotype is categorized as medium-sized. The CDR3 protein is CASSSGNRKFF. The CDR3 DNA is TGTGCCAGCAGCTCCGGGAACCGAAAGTTCTTC. J is TRBJ2-1 and V is TRBV7-2; tentative D call: TRBD2 (5 bases). V lost 4 bases, J lost 14 bases, and 12 bases lay in between. The CDR3 has 11 residues. Germline values: CDR1 SGHTA, CDR2 FQGNSA.

Relative to its sample, this clonotype is medium-sized. This chain links TRBV28 with TRBJ1-5; 7 bases are a match to TRBD1. CDR1 is MDHEN, CDR2 SYDVKM, per germline. This CDR3 region has 15 residues. V lost 5 bases to trimming and J lost 6 bases; unmatched junction nucleotides: 10. CDR3 DNA sequence: TGTGCCAGCAGTCTCCTATTGACAGGGACTCAGCCCCAGCATTTT. Protein product: CASSLLLTGTQPQHF.

In this sample, this clonotype turned up many times. This chain connects TRBV25-1 to TRBJ2-3; D remains ambiguous. With 3 bases removed from V and 0 bases from J, the gap between germline ends came to 7 bases. Germline V CDR1 and CDR2: MGHDK, SYGVNS. This CDR3 comprises 14 residues. This CDR3 reads CASSDRTSTDTQYF. In DNA, the CDR3 is TGTGCCAGCAGTGACAGAACTAGCACAGATACGCAGTATTTT.

Comment on this clonotype: A much bigger clone sits one base away, suggesting this may be a read error. V gene TRBV12-3 or TRBV12-4 combines with J gene TRBJ1-6; 7 bases map to TRBD1. The CDR3 loop spans 14 amino acids. The CDR3 here is CASSSGQPRSPHHF. CDR3 DNA sequence: TGTGCCAGCAGTTCGGGACAGCCTCGGTCACCCCACCACTTT.

The table lists this clonotype with many counts. This chain joins TRBV2 and TRBJ2-5; possible D gene TRBD2, 5 bases. V lost 0 bases and J lost 6, with 14 bases in between. This CDR3 spans 15 amino acids. Germline values: CDR1 SNHLY, CDR2 FYNNEI. Here the CDR3 reads CASSEARELGKTQYF. DNA of the CDR3: TGTGCCAGCAGTGAAGCTAGGGAGTTGGGGAAGACCCAGTACTTC.

This clonotype has at least ten counts. This sequence joins TRBV2 and TRBJ2-1; 8 nucleotides agree with TRBD2. CDR3 length: 15 residues. Germline CDR1 and CDR2: SNHLY and FYNNEI. Trimming took 4 bases from V and 2 from J; bases not matched to a gene: 4. The CDR3 DNA reads as TGTGCCAGCAGTGTGGTAGCGGGAACCTACAATGAGCAGTTCTTC. Translation gives CASSVVAGTYNEQFF.

A remark on this clonotype: This clone may be a read error of a much larger clone one base away. J is TRBJ2-7 and V is TRBV2; TRBD1 or TRBD2 may be the D gene (5 bases each). The germline V gene encodes CDR1 SNHLY and CDR2 FYNNEI. Trimming stripped 6 bases from V and 1 base from J, with 19 bases between. The CDR3 has 16 residues. The CDR3 region is CASRTSGATTSYEQYF. In DNA form, the CDR3 reads TGTGCCAGCAGGACCTCCGGGGCTACAACGTCCTACGAGCAGTACTTC.

Ten or more counts support this clonotype. This rearrangement joins TRBV4-3 to TRBJ1-5; possibly TRBD1 for D (5 bases). CDR3 length equals 15 residues. V lost 0 bases and J lost 7, with 13 bases in between. Per the germline V gene, CDR1 is LGHNA and CDR2 is YSLEER. The CDR3 loop reads CASSQEIRDGQPQHF. The CDR3 DNA reads as TGCGCCAGCAGCCAAGAGATCAGGGATGGGCAGCCCCAGCATTTT.

This clonotype was recorded many times. The rearrangement links TRBV19 to TRBJ2-1; D may be TRBD2 (6 bases). The CDR3 covers 17 residues. The V end lost 3 bases, the J end lost 3 bases, and 18 bases lay between the germline ends. The germline V gene encodes CDR1 LNHDA and CDR2 SQIVND (reference sequence). The CDR3 sequence is CASSILAMGRNYNEQFF. CDR3 bases: TGTGCCAGTAGTATCCTCGCTATGGGGAGGAACTACAATGAGCAGTTCTTC.

In regard to this clonotype: A much larger clone differs by one base, so this may be a read error. This rearrangement joins TRBV29-1 to TRBJ2-7; D possibly matches TRBD1 or TRBD2 (6 bases each). The germline V gene has CDR1 SQVTM and CDR2 ANQGSEA. The CDR3 has 14 amino acids. Trimming stripped 4 bases from V and 1 base from J, with 14 bases between. CDR3 bases: TGCAGCGTTGCTGGGGGGCTAGCATCCTACGAGCAGTACTTC. It yields the protein CSVAGGLASYEQYF.

This clonotype was observed at least ten times. The rearrangement joins TRBV2 to TRBJ2-5; 7 nucleotides match TRBD2. Germline V lookup: CDR1 SNHLY, CDR2 FYNNEI. This CDR3 is 14 amino acids long. J gave up 2 bases and V 4 bases, and 4 bases lay outside the gene matches. DNA of the CDR3: TGTGCCAGCAGTGCCTCTAGCGGACAAGAGACCCAGTACTTC. Protein sequence: CASSASSGQETQYF.

Turning to this clonotype: A much larger clone lies one base from this, so it may be a read error. The V call is TRBV29-1, the J call TRBJ1-1; D is possibly TRBD1 (6 bases). Germline V lookup: CDR1 SQVTM, CDR2 ANQGSEA. The CDR3 is made up of 12 amino acids. V lost 7 bases to trimming and J lost 5 bases, with 14 bases between them. CDR3 in DNA: TGCAGCGCTGTGGGGGGCGAGACTGAAGCTTTCTTT. Protein: CSAVGGETEAFF. Drawing the rest from reference TRBV29-1 and TRBJ1-1, the complete variable domain is SAVISQKPSRDICQRGTSLTIQCQVDSQVTMMFWYRQQPGQSLTLIATANQGSEATYESGFVIDKFPISRPNLTFSTLTVSNMSPEDSSIYLCSAVGGETEAFFGQGTRLTVV.

The chain has TRBV5-5 and TRBJ1-5; D ambiguous. Germline V CDR1 and CDR2: SGHKS, YYEKEE (reference sequence). Between the trimmed V and J ends, which lost 0 bases and 2 bases, there was a span of 6 bases. This CDR3 comprises 14 residues. CDR3 DNA sequence: TGTGCCAGCAGCTTGGGGGTTGGCAATCAGCCCCAGCATTTT. This translates into CASSLGVGNQPQHF. Variable domain in full (rest from reference TRBV5-5 and TRBJ1-5): DAGVTQSPTHLIKTRGQQVTLRCSPISGHKSVSWYQQVLGQGPQFIFQYYEKEERGRGNFPDRFSARQFPNYSSELNVNALLLGDSALYLCASSLGVGNQPQHFGDGTRLSIL.

This clonotype was seen ten or more times. This chain uses TRBV7-9 with TRBJ2-1, with D possibly being TRBD2 (5 bases). The germline V gene encodes CDR1 SEHNR and CDR2 FQNEAQ (reference sequence). V shed 4 bases and J shed 5 bases, with 12 bases lying between them. The CDR3 consists of 14 residues. As DNA, the CDR3 is TGTGCCAGCAGCTCTCGGACTGGAAACAATGAGCAGTTCTTC. The encoded protein is CASSSRTGNNEQFF.